This T cell receptor (beta chain) was identified during a study of beta chain features in type 1 diabetes. Overall study results and limits: Cells carrying high TCR expression could end up over-represented when cDNA is sequenced. Within the patient group, naive, central memory and Treg TCRB repertoires appeared more similar to each other than within healthy donors. For Type 1 diabetes patients, all four CD4+ subsets carried TCRB CDR3s that were moderately but significantly shorter.

For this clone: The antigen is unknown.

Expressed TCRB transcripts were sequenced after all isolated RNA was converted to cDNA. The protocol was immunoSEQ multiplex PCR, while the TCRdb copy is restricted to in-frame clones and leaves out a portion. This repertoire shows tens of thousands of clones, 55% to 75% found once; its top ten account for around 4.4%. Sequenced sample: Tregs from blood. The origin of this receptor is a man aged 18 to 29 with type 1 diabetes.

DNA for the CDR3: TGCGCCAGCAGCTCGGACAGGGAGGAATCACCCCTCCACTTT. Translated, it gives CASSSDREESPLHF. The gene calls are TRBV5-1 and TRBJ1-6; 8 nucleotides match TRBD1. There are 14 residues in the CDR3. With V trimmed by 3 bases and J by 10 bases, 6 bases remained unmatched. CDR1 is SGHRS and CDR2 is YFSETQ in the germline V gene.